This T cell receptor (beta chain) was recorded in a study of identical twins. From germline, CDR1 is MNHNY and CDR2 SVGAGI (reference sequence). This CDR3 comprises 16 residues. The V gene lost 2 bases and the J gene lost 4 bases, with 14 bases spanning the gap. This clonotype was seen a handful of times. A universal primer site was incorporated via template switching, and the cDNA contained unique molecular identifiers. Each CDR3 protein is one row after TCRdb ran MiXCR on the 5' RACE reads. The table records 1.5 million to 2 million distinct CDR3 sequences, about 32% of them present only once. V gene TRBV6-6 combines with J gene TRBJ1-4; D is ambiguous. Sequencing was done on a sample of cord blood. The clonotype originates from a newborn girl in good health. The CDR3 spells CASSYRPRVLNEKLFF. Written as DNA, the CDR3 is TGTGCCAGCAGTTACCGCCCCCGGGTCCTTAATGAAAAACTGTTTTTT.